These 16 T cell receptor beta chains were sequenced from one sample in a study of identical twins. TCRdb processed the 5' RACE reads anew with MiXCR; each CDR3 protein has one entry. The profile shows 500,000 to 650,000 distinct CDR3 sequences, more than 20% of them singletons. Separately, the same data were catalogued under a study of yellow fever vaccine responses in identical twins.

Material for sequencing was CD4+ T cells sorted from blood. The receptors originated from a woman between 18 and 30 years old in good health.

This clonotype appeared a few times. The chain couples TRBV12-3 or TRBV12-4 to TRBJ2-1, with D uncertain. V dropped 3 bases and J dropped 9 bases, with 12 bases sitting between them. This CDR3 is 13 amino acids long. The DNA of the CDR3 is TGTGCCAGCAGTTTTAGGGTTTCGGGTGAGCAGTTCTTC. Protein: CASSFRVSGEQFF.

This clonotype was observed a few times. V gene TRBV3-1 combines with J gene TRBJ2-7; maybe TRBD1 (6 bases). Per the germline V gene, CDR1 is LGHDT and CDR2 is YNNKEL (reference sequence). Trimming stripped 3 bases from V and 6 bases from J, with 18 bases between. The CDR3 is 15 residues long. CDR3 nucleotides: TGTGCCAGCAGCCATGCAGCCTTGGGGACATTCGAGCAGTACGTC. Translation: CASSHAALGTFEQYV.

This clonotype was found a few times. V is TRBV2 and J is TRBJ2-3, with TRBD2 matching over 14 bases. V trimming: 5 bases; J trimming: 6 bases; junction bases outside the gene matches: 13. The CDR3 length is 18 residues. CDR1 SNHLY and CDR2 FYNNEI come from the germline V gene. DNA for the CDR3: TGTGCCAGCAGTCTCACCGGGACTAGCGGGAGAATAAGGGATACGCAGTATTTT. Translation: CASSLTGTSGRIRDTQYF. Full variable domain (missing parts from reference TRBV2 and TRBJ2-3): EPEVTQTPSHQVTQMGQEVILRCVPISNHLYFYWYRQILGQKVEFLVSFYNNEISEKSEIFDDQFSVERPDGSNFTLKIRSTKLEDSAMYFCASSLTGTSGRIRDTQYFGPGTRLTVL.

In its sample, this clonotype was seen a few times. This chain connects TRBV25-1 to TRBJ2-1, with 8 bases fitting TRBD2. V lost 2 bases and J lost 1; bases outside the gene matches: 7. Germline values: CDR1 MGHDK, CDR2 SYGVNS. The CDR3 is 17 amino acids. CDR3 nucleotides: TGTGCCAGCAGTGAAGGCGGGAGGCCCCGGTCCTACAATGAGCAGTTCTTC. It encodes CASSEGGRPRSYNEQFF.

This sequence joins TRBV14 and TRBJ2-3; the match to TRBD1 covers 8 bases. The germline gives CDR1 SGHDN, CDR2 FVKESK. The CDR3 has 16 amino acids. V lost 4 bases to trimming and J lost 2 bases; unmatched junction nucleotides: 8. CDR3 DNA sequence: TGTGCCAGCAGCCGCGGACAGGGTCTTAACACAGATACGCAGTATTTT. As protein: CASSRGQGLNTDTQYF. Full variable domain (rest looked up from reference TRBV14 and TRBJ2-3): EAGVTQFPSHSVIEKGQTVTLRCDPISGHDNLYWYRRVMGKEIKFLLHFVKESKQDESGMPNNRFLAERTGGTYSTLKVQPAELEDSGVYFCASSRGQGLNTDTQYFGPGTRLTVL.

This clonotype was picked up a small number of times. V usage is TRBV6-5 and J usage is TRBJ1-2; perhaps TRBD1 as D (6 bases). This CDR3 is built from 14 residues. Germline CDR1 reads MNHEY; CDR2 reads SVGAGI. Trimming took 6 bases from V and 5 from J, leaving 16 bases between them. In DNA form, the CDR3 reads TGTGCCAGCAGATTACTCACAGGGAGTTATGGCTACACCTTC. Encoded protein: CASRLLTGSYGYTF.

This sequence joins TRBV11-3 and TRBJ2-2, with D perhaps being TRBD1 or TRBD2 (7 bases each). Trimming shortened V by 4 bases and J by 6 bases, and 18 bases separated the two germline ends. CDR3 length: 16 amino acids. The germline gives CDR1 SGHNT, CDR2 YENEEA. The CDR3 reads CASSSDETGRAGELFF. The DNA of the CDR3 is TGTGCCAGCAGCTCGGATGAGACAGGGAGGGCCGGGGAGCTGTTTTTT.

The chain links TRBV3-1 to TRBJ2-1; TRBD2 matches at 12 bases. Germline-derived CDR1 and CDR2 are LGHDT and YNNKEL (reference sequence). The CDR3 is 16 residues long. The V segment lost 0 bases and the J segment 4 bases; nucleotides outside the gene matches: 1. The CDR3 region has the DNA TGTGCCAGCAGCCAAGACACTAGCGGGGGGTACAATGAGCAGTTCTTC. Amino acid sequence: CASSQDTSGGYNEQFF.

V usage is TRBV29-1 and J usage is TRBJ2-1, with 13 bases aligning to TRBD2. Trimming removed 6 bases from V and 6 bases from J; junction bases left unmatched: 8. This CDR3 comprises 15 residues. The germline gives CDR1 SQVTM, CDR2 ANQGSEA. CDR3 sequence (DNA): TGCAGCGTCGCCGGACTAGCGGGGGATGGCAATGAGCAGTTCTTC. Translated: CSVAGLAGDGNEQFF.

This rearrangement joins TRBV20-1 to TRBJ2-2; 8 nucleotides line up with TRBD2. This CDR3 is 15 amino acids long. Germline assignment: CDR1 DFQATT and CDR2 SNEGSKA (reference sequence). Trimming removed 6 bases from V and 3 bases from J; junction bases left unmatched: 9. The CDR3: CSAPDGGGHTGELFF. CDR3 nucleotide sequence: TGCAGTGCGCCAGACGGGGGGGGCCACACCGGGGAGCTGTTTTTT.

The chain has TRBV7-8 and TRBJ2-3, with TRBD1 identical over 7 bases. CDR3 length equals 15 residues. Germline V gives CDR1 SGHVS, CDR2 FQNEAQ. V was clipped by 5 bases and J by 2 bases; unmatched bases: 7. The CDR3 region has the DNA TGTGCCAGCAGCCCTTACGGACAGGCCACAGATACGCAGTATTTT. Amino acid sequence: CASSPYGQATDTQYF.

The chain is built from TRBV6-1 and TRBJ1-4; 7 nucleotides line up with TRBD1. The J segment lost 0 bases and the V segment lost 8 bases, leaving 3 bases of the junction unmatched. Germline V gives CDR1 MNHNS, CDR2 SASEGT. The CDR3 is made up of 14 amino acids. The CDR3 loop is CASGDRATNEKLFF. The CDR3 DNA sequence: TGTGCCAGCGGCGACAGGGCAACTAATGAAAAACTGTTTTTT.

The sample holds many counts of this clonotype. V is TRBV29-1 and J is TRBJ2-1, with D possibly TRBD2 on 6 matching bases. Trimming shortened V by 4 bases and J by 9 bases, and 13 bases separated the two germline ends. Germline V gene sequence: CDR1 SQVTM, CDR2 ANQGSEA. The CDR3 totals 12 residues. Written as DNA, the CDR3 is TGCAGCGTTGGGCGCGGGAACAGTGAGCAGTTCTTC. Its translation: CSVGRGNSEQFF.

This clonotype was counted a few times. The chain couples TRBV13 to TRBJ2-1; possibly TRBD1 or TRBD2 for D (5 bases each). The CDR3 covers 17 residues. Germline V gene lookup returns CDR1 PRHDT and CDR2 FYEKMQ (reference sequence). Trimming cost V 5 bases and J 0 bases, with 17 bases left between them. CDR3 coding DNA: TGTGCCAGCAGCCCGCCGTGGGGGTCGAGCTCCTACAATGAGCAGTTCTTC. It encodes CASSPPWGSSSYNEQFF.

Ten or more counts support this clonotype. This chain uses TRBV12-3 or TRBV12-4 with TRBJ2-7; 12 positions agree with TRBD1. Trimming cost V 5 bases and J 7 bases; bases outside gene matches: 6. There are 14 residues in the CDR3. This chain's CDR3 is CASSPGTGGSEQYF. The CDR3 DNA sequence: TGTGCCAGCAGTCCCGGGACAGGGGGCAGTGAGCAGTACTTC.

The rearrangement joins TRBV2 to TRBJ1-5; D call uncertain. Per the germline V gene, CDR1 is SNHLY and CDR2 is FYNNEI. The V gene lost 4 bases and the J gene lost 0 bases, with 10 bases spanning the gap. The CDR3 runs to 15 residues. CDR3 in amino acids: CASSGTSYSNQPQHF. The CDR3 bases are TGTGCCAGCAGTGGGACGTCTTATAGCAATCAGCCCCAGCATTTT.